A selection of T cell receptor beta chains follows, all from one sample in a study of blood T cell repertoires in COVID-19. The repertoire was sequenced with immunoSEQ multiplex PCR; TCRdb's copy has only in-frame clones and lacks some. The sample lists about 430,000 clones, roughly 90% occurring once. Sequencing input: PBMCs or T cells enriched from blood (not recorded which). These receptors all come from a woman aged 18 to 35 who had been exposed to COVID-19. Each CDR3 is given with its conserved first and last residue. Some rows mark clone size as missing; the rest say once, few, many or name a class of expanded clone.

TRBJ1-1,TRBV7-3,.,CASSLIGGNTEAFF
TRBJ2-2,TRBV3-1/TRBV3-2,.,CASSRTGTTGELFF
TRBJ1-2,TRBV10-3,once,CAISVSGGQGYTF
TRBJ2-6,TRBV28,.,CASSHQGGGANVLTF
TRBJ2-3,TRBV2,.,CASRALGDTQYF
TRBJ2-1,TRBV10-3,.,CAICNLAGVDNEQFF
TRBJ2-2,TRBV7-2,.,CASSLQGYGELFF
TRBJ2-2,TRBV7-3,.,CASSPTGGGGELFF
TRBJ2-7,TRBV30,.,CARGQGSYEQYF
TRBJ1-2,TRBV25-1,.,CASSEYGAGLQNYGYTF
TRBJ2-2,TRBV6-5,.,CASTKNTGELFF
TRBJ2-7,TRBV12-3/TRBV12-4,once,CASSWGGYEQYF
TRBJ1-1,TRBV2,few,CASRQLNTEAFF
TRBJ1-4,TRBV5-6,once,CASSDRGSAEKLFF
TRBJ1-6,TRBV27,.,CASRLSGTGGRSPLHF
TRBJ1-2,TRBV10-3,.,CANQARDRGHYGYTF
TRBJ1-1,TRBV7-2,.,CASSLARNTEAFF
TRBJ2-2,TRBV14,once,CASSYGLAGGPTGELFF
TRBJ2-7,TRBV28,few,CASRFRDEQYF
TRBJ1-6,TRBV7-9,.,CASSSNAGTGRSPLHF
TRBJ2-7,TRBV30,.,CAWSVRLGVTEQYF
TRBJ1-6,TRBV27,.,CASSLKPPGQNNSPLHF
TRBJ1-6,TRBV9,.,CASSVGSGGANSPLHF
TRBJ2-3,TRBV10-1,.,CASSVDSDTQYF
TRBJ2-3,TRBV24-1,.,CATSDFSGNTDTQYF
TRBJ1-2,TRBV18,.,CASSPDRTGGVYRDYGYTF
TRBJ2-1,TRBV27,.,CASTSLAGVGEQFF
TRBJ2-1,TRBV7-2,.,CASSSWTSGIREQFF
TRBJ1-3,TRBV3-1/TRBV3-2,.,CASSRTGAGNTIYF
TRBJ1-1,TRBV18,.,CASSPPRTGGTEAFF
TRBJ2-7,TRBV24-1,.,CATSGVSSGNEQYF
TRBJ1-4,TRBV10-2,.,CASSDAQGATNEKLFF
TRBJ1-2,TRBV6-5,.,CASRQPTVHGYTF
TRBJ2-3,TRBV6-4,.,CASSVGRGSTDTQYF
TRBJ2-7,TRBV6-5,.,CASSYGQGLYEQYF
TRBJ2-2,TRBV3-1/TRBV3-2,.,CASSPLTNTGELFF
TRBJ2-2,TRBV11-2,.,CASSPRTSGITGELFF
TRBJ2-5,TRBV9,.,CASSPQGYQETQYF
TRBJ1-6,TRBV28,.,CASSSTGGSPLHF
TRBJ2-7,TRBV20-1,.,CSASWTGGAYEQYF
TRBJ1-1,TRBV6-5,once,CASRPSGAQNTEAFF
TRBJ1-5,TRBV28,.,CASLYGGGSSNQPQHF